Each of the 15 T cell receptor beta chains below was sequenced from the same sample in a study of blood T cell repertoires in COVID-19 (dated by TCRdb to the early 2020s). The method behind the library was the immunoSEQ multiplex PCR assay. TCRdb obtained this table from immuneACCESS and retained in-frame rearrangements with V and J assigned. These tables miss some clones; where compared with another copy, unresolved V genes account for less than half of the shortfall, and the remainder is unexplained. The sample table holds approximately 100,000 clones, of which just under 85% were seen once. The leading ten clones occupy about 10% of the sample. Sequencing was done on a sample of peripheral blood. Source of these receptors: a man aged 65 to 85 with acute or convalescent COVID-19.

The chain uses TRBV5-8 and TRBJ2-1; D perhaps matches TRBD2 (5 bases). With 0 bases removed from V and 7 bases from J, the gap between germline ends came to 8 bases. Looked up from germline, CDR1 is SGHTS and CDR2 is YDEGEE. The CDR3 sequence is 13 residues long. The CDR3 region has the DNA TGTGCCAGCAGCTTGGTCGGCGGGAATGAGCAGTTCTTC. Protein sequence: CASSLVGGNEQFF.

J is TRBJ1-2 and V is TRBV28, with 7 bases fitting TRBD1. V was pared by 6 bases and J by 2 bases, with 6 bases of the junction left unmatched. The CDR3 spans 14 residues. Per the germline V gene, CDR1 is MDHEN and CDR2 is SYDVKM. The CDR3 spells CASRRDSNNYGYTF. The DNA of the CDR3 is TGTGCCAGCAGGAGGGACAGCAACAACTATGGCTACACCTTC.

The V and J genes are TRBV6-2 or TRBV6-3 and TRBJ1-6, with 9 bases matching TRBD1. The CDR3 sequence is 15 residues long. Germline CDR1 MNHEY, CDR2 SVGEGT. The junction had 13 bases not matched to a gene; V was cut back by 6 bases and J by 13 bases. The CDR3 DNA sequence: TGTGCCAGCAGCCTCTCGGGACAGGGAGTTTCGCCCCTCCACTTT. As protein: CASSLSGQGVSPLHF.

CDR3 coding DNA: TGTGCCTGGAGGGGGGGGACCTCCTACAATGAGCAGTTCTTC. Translating it yields CAWRGGTSYNEQFF. This rearrangement joins TRBV30 to TRBJ2-1, with TRBD2 matching 7 bases. The CDR3 runs to 14 residues. Germline V lookup: CDR1 GTSNPN, CDR2 SVGIG (reference sequence). The J segment lost 0 bases and the V segment lost 3 bases, leaving 2 bases of the junction unmatched.

The rearrangement links TRBV4-1 to TRBJ1-5; 7 bases align to TRBD1. V lost 4 bases and J lost 3; bases outside the gene matches: 3. Germline CDR1 is MGHRA and CDR2 is YSYEKL. CDR3 length: 14 amino acids. The CDR3 DNA is TGCGCCAGCAGCCCTGACAGGGCCAATCAGCCCCAGCATTTT. Translated, it gives CASSPDRANQPQHF.

The chain couples TRBV24-1 to TRBJ2-2; 7 bases are shared with TRBD2. Germline V gene sequence: CDR1 KGHDR, CDR2 SFDVKD. J lost 6 bases, V lost 6 bases, and 27 bases had no gene match. The length of the CDR3 is 21 residues. CDR3 sequence (DNA): TGTGCCACCAGTCTGGACTGTCGTAATGGGAGGGCAGGTGGGCTACCCGGGGAGCTGTTTTTT. As protein: CATSLDCRNGRAGGLPGELFF.

The CDR3: CASSYTGGGHNSPLHF. CDR3 in DNA: TGTGCCAGCAGTTATACCGGGGGTGGTCATAATTCACCCCTCCACTTT. The rearrangement links TRBV6-5 to TRBJ1-6; tentatively, D is TRBD1 (5 bases). V lost 3 bases to trimming and J lost 5 bases, with 14 bases between them. In germline, CDR1 is MNHEY, CDR2 SVGAGI. The CDR3 loop spans 16 amino acids.

The rearrangement joins TRBV6-5 to TRBJ2-1; TRBD2 aligns across 8 bases. The trim removed 3 bases at V and 0 bases at J, leaving 1 base unmatched. Germline lookup yields CDR1 MNHEY and CDR2 SVGAGI. The CDR3 runs 15 residues. The CDR3 spells CASSYGLASYNEQFF. CDR3 nucleotides: TGTGCCAGCAGTTATGGACTAGCCTCCTACAATGAGCAGTTCTTC.

This rearrangement joins TRBV7-3 to TRBJ1-2; 9 bases line up with TRBD1. The length of the CDR3 is 18 residues. The V gene's germline CDR1 is SGHTA and CDR2 FQGTGA. J lost 2 bases, V lost 1 base, and 11 bases had no gene match. CDR3 region: CASSLNPTGTGRNYGYTF. In nucleotides, the CDR3 is TGTGCCAGCAGCTTAAACCCCACCGGGACAGGGAGAAACTATGGCTACACCTTC.

This clone was detected a few times. The rearrangement joins TRBV18 to TRBJ1-1; weak D call: TRBD1 (6 bases). CDR1 and CDR2 from the germline V gene are KGHSH and LQKENI. The CDR3 runs 14 residues. V was clipped by 3 bases and J by 0 bases, with 8 bases between them. CDR3 nucleotide sequence: TGTGCCAGCTCACCGGGACAACTGAACACTGAAGCTTTCTTT. Translating it yields CASSPGQLNTEAFF.

This clone was recorded a few times. The chain links TRBV6-5 to TRBJ1-5, with TRBD1 as a possible D gene (5 bases). Germline assignment: CDR1 MNHEY and CDR2 SVGAGI. The V end lost 6 bases, the J end lost 6 bases, and 15 bases lay between the germline ends. CDR3 length: 14 amino acids. In DNA form, the CDR3 reads TGTGCCAGCAGGCCAGACGGGGGAGGTCAGCCCCAGCATTTT. Its translation is CASRPDGGGQPQHF.

This sequence joins TRBV3-1 (or the pseudogene TRBV3-2) and TRBJ1-5; no clear D. This CDR3 is 13 amino acids long. The germline V and J ends were trimmed by 1 base and 5 bases, with 6 bases remaining between them. The germline CDR1 and CDR2 sequences are LGHDT and YNNKEL (reference sequence). CDR3 DNA sequence: TGTGCCAGCAGCCAAGGTCGGGATCAGCCCCAGCATTTT. Encoded protein: CASSQGRDQPQHF.

A note on this clone: The same CDR3 arises from other DNA sequences in this sample as well. This sequence joins TRBV5-1 and TRBJ2-2; the match to TRBD1 covers 10 bases. Unmatched junction bases numbered 6, after V lost 4 bases and J lost 3 bases. The germline V gene encodes CDR1 SGHRS and CDR2 YFSETQ. The CDR3 contains 16 residues. CDR3 sequence reads: CASSPRDRGYTGELFF. Here the CDR3 DNA reads TGCGCCAGCAGCCCCCGGGACAGGGGATACACCGGGGAGCTGTTTTTT.

V is TRBV11-2 and J is TRBJ1-4, with 10 bases lining up with TRBD1. V lost 4 bases to trimming and J lost 9 bases; unmatched junction nucleotides: 8. This CDR3 comprises 15 residues. Germline-derived CDR1 and CDR2 are SGHAT and FQNNGV. In DNA form, the CDR3 reads TGTGCCAGCAGCTCGACAGGGGGCGATCGTCAAAAACTGTTTTTT. The encoded protein is CASSSTGGDRQKLFF.

This chain links TRBV28 with TRBJ2-1, with 9 bases fitting TRBD1. Unmatched junction bases numbered 7, after V lost 3 bases and J lost 7 bases. CDR1 is MDHEN, CDR2 SYDVKM, per germline. The CDR3 has 15 amino acids. The CDR3 spells CASSLHGTGSNEQFF. The CDR3 DNA sequence: TGTGCCAGCAGTTTGCATGGGACAGGGTCGAATGAGCAGTTCTTC.